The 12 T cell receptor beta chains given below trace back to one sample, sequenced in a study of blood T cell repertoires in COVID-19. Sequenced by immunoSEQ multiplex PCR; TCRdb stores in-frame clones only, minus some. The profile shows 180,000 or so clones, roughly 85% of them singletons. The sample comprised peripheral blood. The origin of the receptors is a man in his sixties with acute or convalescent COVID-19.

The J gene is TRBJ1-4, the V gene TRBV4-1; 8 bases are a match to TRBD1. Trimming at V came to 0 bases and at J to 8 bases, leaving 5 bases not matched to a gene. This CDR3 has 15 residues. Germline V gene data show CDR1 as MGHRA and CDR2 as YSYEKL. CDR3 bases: TGCGCCAGCAGCCAAGAGACCAGGGGGCGCGAAAAACTGTTTTTT. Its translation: CASSQETRGREKLFF.

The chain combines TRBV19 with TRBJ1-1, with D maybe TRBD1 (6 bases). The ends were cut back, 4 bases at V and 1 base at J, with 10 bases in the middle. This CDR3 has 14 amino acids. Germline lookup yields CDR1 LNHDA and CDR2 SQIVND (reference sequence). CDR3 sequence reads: CASSTGQPNTEAFF. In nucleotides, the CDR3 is TGTGCCAGTAGTACGGGACAACCGAACACTGAAGCTTTCTTT.

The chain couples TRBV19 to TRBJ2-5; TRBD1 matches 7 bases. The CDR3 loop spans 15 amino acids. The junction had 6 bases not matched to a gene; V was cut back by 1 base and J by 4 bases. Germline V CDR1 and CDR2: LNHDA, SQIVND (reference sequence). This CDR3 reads CASSIGAGGRETQYF. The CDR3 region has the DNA TGTGCCAGTAGTATAGGAGCAGGGGGTAGAGAGACCCAGTACTTC.

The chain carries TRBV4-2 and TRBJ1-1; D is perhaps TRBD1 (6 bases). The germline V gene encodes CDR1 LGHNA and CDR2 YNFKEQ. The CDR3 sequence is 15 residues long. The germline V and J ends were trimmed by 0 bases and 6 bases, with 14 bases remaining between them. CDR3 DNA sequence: TGTGCCAGCAGCCAAGAAAAGACAGGCACCTCTGAAGCTTTCTTT. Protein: CASSQEKTGTSEAFF.

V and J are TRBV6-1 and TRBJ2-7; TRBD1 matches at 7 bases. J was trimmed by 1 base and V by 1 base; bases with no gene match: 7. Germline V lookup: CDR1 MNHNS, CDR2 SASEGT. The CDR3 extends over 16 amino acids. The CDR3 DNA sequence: TGTGCCAGCAGTGAAGGGTACAGGGGTAGGTCCTACGAGCAGTACTTC. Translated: CASSEGYRGRSYEQYF.

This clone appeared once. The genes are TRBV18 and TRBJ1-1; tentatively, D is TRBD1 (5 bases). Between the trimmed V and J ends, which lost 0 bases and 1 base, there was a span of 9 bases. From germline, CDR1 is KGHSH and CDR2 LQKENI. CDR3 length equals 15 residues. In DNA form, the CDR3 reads TGTGCCAGCTCACCACCGCGGGGCCGGAACACTGAAGCTTTCTTT. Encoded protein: CASSPPRGRNTEAFF. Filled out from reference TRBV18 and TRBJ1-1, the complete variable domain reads NAGVMQNPRHLVRRRGQEARLRCSPMKGHSHVYWYRQLPEEGLKFMVYLQKENIIDESGMPKERFSAEFPKEGPSILRIQQVVRGDSAAYFCASSPPRGRNTEAFFGQGTRLTVV.

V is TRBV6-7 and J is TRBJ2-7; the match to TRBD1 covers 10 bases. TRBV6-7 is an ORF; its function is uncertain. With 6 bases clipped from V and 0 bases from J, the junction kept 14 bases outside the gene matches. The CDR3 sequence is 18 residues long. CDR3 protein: CASRSGTGEREISYEQYF. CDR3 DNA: TGTGCCAGCAGATCCGGGACAGGGGAGCGGGAAATCTCCTACGAGCAGTACTTC.

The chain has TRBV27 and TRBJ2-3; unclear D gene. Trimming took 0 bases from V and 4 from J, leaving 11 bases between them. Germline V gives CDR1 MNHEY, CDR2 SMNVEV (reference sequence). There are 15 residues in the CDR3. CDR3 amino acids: CASSLSRSPPDTQYF. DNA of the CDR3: TGTGCCAGCAGTTTATCGAGGTCTCCTCCAGATACGCAGTATTTT.

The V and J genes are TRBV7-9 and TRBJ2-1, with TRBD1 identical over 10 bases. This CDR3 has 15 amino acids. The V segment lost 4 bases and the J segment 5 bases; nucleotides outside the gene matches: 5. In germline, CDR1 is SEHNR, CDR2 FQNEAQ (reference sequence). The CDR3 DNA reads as TGTGCCAGCAGCTCCGGGACAGGGGTCCACAATGAGCAGTTCTTC. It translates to CASSSGTGVHNEQFF.

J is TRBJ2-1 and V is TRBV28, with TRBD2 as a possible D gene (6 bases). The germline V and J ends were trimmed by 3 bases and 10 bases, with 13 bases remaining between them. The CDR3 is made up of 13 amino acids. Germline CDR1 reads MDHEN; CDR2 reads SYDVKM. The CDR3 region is CASSFPGGKEQFF. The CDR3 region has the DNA TGTGCCAGCAGTTTCCCCGGGGGTAAGGAGCAGTTCTTC.

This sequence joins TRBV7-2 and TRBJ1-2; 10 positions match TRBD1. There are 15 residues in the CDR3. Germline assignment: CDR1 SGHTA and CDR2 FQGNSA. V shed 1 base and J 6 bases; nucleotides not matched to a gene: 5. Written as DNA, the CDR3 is TGTGCCAGCAGCTTAGGGGGACAGGGGTGGGATGGCTACACCTTC. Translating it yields CASSLGGQGWDGYTF. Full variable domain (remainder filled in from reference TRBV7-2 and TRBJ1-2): GAGVSQSPSNKVTEKGKDVELRCDPISGHTALYWYRQSLGQGLEFLIYFQGNSAPDKSGLPSDRFSAERTGGSVSTLTIQRTQQEDSAVYLCASSLGGQGWDGYTFGSGTRLTVV.

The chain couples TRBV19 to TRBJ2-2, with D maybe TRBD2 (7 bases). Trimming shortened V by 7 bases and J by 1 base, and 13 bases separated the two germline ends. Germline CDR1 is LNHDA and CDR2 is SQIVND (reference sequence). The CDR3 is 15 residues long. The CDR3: CASMAGAWNTGELFF. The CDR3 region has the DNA TGTGCCAGTATGGCGGGGGCGTGGAACACCGGGGAGCTGTTTTTT.